This T cell receptor beta chain was captured by sequencing in a study of T cells after yellow fever vaccination. Points from the study as a whole: Booster sampling recovered most clones from primary vaccination (approximately 97% CD4, approximately 88% CD8). FACS-sorted repertoires could harbor abundant contaminating bulk-population clonotypes.

The table lists this clonotype with many counts. The antigen is unknown. There are 18 residues in the CDR3. The germline V gene encodes CDR1 LGHNA and CDR2 YSLEER. Trimming removed 3 bases from V and 5 bases from J; junction bases left unmatched: 8. A universal primer site and UMIs were added as TCR cDNA was made by 5'RACE template switching. One entry per CDR3 protein results from TCRdb running MiXCR on the 5' RACE reads. This table holds about 73,000 distinct CDR3 sequences, approximately 8% found once. The chain has TRBV4-3 and TRBJ2-2, with 14 bases aligning to TRBD2. This TCR was sampled from a man between 25 and 39 years old who received the YFV17D yellow fever vaccine. The specimen was CD8+ T cells sorted from PBMCs, collected on the day of the yellow fever booster vaccination. The CDR3: CASSHRGLAGVRTGELFF. CDR3 coding DNA: TGCGCCAGCAGCCATAGGGGACTAGCGGGAGTGAGAACCGGGGAGCTGTTTTTT.